What follows are 27 T cell receptor beta chains derived from one specimen sequenced in a study of human T cells and chemical hapten exposure. Time point here: patch test 2, 6 weeks after DPC sensitization. Treatment meaning: therapeutic diphenylcyclopropenone sensitization with weekly scalp DPC. TCRdb analysed the RACE reads with MiXCR anew, one entry per CDR3 protein. The sample includes tens of thousands of distinct CDR3 sequences, approximately 9% of them seen just once. The source material was whole blood, sampled in connection with sensitization to the hapten diphenylcyclopropenone (DPC). The receptors here all came from a man aged 30 to 39 with alopecia areata. Some clones in this sample may be carry-over from other donors' samples.

This clonotype was recorded many times. This chain uses TRBV20-1 with TRBJ2-5, with a possible D match to TRBD2 (5 bases). The CDR3 runs to 13 residues. The ends were cut back, 0 bases at V and 5 bases at J, with 10 bases in the middle. Germline CDR1 and CDR2: DFQATT and SNEGSKA (reference sequence). The CDR3 protein is CSARDSPGETQYF. The CDR3 DNA is TGCAGTGCTAGAGACAGTCCGGGGGAGACCCAGTACTTC.

This clonotype has ten or more counts. The chain couples TRBV29-1 to TRBJ2-5; no firm D call. The ends were cut back, 3 bases at V and 5 bases at J, with 13 bases in the middle. The germline CDR1 and CDR2 sequences are SQVTM and ANQGSEA. The CDR3 covers 13 residues. The DNA of the CDR3 is TGCAGCGTTGAGTGGGCCGGCCAGGAGACCCAGTACTTC. This translates into CSVEWAGQETQYF.

At least ten counts were recorded for this clonotype. V gene TRBV6-5 combines with J gene TRBJ1-3, with 8 positions matching TRBD1. The CDR3 has 15 amino acids. J lost 4 bases, V lost 5 bases, and 7 bases had no gene match. CDR1 is MNHEY, CDR2 SVGAGI, per germline. CDR3 nucleotides: TGTGCCAGCAGTCGACAGGGGATCAGCGGAAACACCATATATTTT. It codes for CASSRQGISGNTIYF.

This clonotype showed up many times. The chain carries TRBV7-8 and TRBJ2-7; TRBD1 matches 7 bases. Trimming cost V 7 bases and J 0 bases; bases outside gene matches: 6. From germline, CDR1 is SGHVS and CDR2 FQNEAQ. This CDR3 contains 14 residues. CDR3 sequence: CASIPRTGSYEQYF. The CDR3 DNA follows: TGTGCCAGCATCCCTCGGACAGGCTCCTACGAGCAGTACTTC.

This clonotype has at least ten counts. The chain's CDR3 is CASSPQHGYTF. The DNA for the CDR3 is TGTGCCAGCAGTCCACAGCATGGCTACACCTTC. The rearrangement uses TRBV12-3 or TRBV12-4 and TRBJ1-2; D gene ambiguous. Trimming took 5 bases from V and 6 from J, leaving 7 bases between them. The CDR3 length is 11 residues.

This clonotype was counted at least ten times. The rearrangement links TRBV7-2 to TRBJ2-3, with D perhaps TRBD1 (7 bases). Germline CDR1 and CDR2: SGHTA and FQGNSA. V was trimmed by 0 bases and J by 0 bases, leaving 10 bases between them. The CDR3 loop spans 16 amino acids. In nucleotides, the CDR3 is TGTGCCAGCAGCTTAGCCAGGGGGGCAAGCACAGATACGCAGTATTTT. Its translation: CASSLARGASTDTQYF. Supplemented by reference TRBV7-2 and TRBJ2-3, the full variable domain reads GAGVSQSPSNKVTEKGKDVELRCDPISGHTALYWYRQSLGQGLEFLIYFQGNSAPDKSGLPSDRFSAERTGGSVSTLTIQRTQQEDSAVYLCASSLARGASTDTQYFGPGTRLTVL.

The gene calls are TRBV29-1 and TRBJ1-1, with D unresolved. Germline V gene data show CDR1 as SQVTM and CDR2 as ANQGSEA. V was trimmed by 2 bases and J by 10 bases, leaving 11 bases between them. This CDR3 has 11 amino acids. CDR3 bases: TGCAGCGTTGAATACAAGCTAGGAGCTTTCTTT. This encodes CSVEYKLGAFF.

This clonotype was picked up a small number of times. The chain combines TRBV7-9 with TRBJ2-6; D gene uncertain. Germline V gene sequence: CDR1 SEHNR, CDR2 FQNEAQ (reference sequence). V lost 2 bases to trimming and J lost 2 bases, with 4 bases between them. The CDR3 consists of 14 residues. The CDR3, as DNA: TGTGCCAGCAGCTTATTAGCTGGGGCCAACGTCCTGACTTTC. Protein sequence: CASSLLAGANVLTF.

This clonotype was detected only a few times. The gene calls are TRBV4-3 and TRBJ1-6, with TRBD1 matching over 7 bases. V lost 1 base to trimming and J lost 6 bases; unmatched junction nucleotides: 15. CDR1 LGHNA and CDR2 YSLEER come from the germline V gene. This CDR3 has 19 amino acids. The CDR3 spells CASSQVGASLGQPNSPLHF. In DNA form, the CDR3 reads TGCGCCAGCAGCCAAGTGGGAGCGAGCCTGGGACAGCCTAATTCACCCCTCCACTTT.

This clonotype was seen many times. V is TRBV11-2 and J is TRBJ2-3, with D maybe TRBD2 (6 bases). CDR1 SGHAT and CDR2 FQNNGV come from the germline V gene. This CDR3 has 15 residues. V was shortened by 5 bases and J by 2 bases, with 14 bases between the two germline ends. As DNA, the CDR3 is TGTGCCAGCAGCCTTCCCGGGAGCCCCACAGATACGCAGTATTTT. Its protein is CASSLPGSPTDTQYF.

This clonotype occurred many times. This chain joins TRBV27 and TRBJ1-2; D is possibly TRBD1 (5 bases). The germline V and J ends were trimmed by 0 bases and 4 bases, with 15 bases remaining between them. Germline loops: CDR1 MNHEY, CDR2 SMNVEV (reference sequence). This CDR3 comprises 16 residues. In DNA form, the CDR3 reads TGTGCCAGCAGTTTATCTGTCGGGGCCACTTTCTATGGCTACACCTTC. The encoded protein is CASSLSVGATFYGYTF.

This clonotype was observed at least ten times. This chain connects TRBV12-3 or TRBV12-4 to TRBJ2-2; 8 nucleotides align to TRBD1. With V trimmed by 2 bases and J by 2 bases, 4 bases remained unmatched. The CDR3 consists of 16 residues. CDR3 nucleotides: TGTGCCAGCAGTTTATGGGGGACAGGAAACACCGGGGAGCTGTTTTTT. The encoded protein is CASSLWGTGNTGELFF.

In this sample, this clonotype turned up a few times. This chain connects TRBV12-5 to TRBJ1-1; D unclear. V was pared by 7 bases and J by 4 bases, with 13 bases between. This CDR3 comprises 13 residues. Germline assignment: CDR1 LGHNT and CDR2 FRNRAP. The CDR3 reads CASDRGGPTEAFF. The CDR3 nucleotides read TGTGCTAGTGACCGGGGAGGGCCCACTGAAGCTTTCTTT.

This clonotype was detected ten times or more. The gene calls are TRBV20-1 and TRBJ2-3; the D is unclear. The CDR3 contains 12 residues. V dropped 4 bases and J dropped 2 bases, with 7 bases sitting between them. Germline-derived CDR1 and CDR2 are DFQATT and SNEGSKA (reference sequence). The CDR3 spells CSANPLTDTQYF. For the CDR3, the DNA is TGCAGTGCTAACCCCCTCACAGATACGCAGTATTTT.

This clonotype was counted at least ten times. The chain has TRBV5-1 and TRBJ1-1; the match to TRBD1 covers 9 bases. This CDR3 region has 15 residues. Trimming cost V 3 bases and J 5 bases; bases outside gene matches: 8. Per the germline V gene, CDR1 is SGHRS and CDR2 is YFSETQ. The CDR3 spells CASSWGTGRGTEAFF. In DNA form, the CDR3 reads TGCGCCAGCAGCTGGGGGACAGGGAGGGGAACTGAAGCTTTCTTT.

The V call is TRBV6-2 or TRBV6-3, the J call TRBJ2-3; TRBD1 is a possible D gene (5 bases). The CDR3 contains 14 residues. Germline V gene data show CDR1 as MNHEY and CDR2 as SVGEGT. V lost 6 bases and J lost 0, with 10 bases in between. CDR3 DNA sequence: TGTGCCAGCAGCCCCAGGGCCAGCACAGATACGCAGTATTTT. Its protein product is CASSPRASTDTQYF.

The table lists this clonotype with many counts. The CDR3 loop is CASKEGERNEQFF. CDR3 nucleotide sequence: TGTGCCAGCAAAGAGGGGGAGCGCAATGAGCAGTTCTTC. The chain has TRBV12-3 or TRBV12-4 and TRBJ2-1; TRBD1 is a possible D gene (6 bases). The CDR3 contains 13 residues. Trimming stripped 7 bases from V and 6 bases from J, with 13 bases between.

Worth noting for this clonotype: Its ends do not fully match the called genes, so a read error is possible. The chain links TRBV20-1 to TRBJ2-7; D not resolved. The CDR3 runs to 13 residues. Germline V gene sequence: CDR1 DFQATT, CDR2 SNEGSKA (reference sequence). In nucleotides, the CDR3 is TGCAGTGCTAGACGTAGTCTATCCTCCGAGCAGTACTTC. Protein product: CSARRSLSSEQYF.

This chain uses TRBV28 with TRBJ1-1; no clear D. Trimming cost V 3 bases and J 5 bases, with 7 bases left between them. CDR1 and CDR2 (germline): MDHEN, SYDVKM. The CDR3 consists of 12 residues. The CDR3 reads CASSFPGTEAFF. DNA of the CDR3: TGTGCCAGCAGTTTCCCGGGTACTGAAGCTTTCTTT.

This clonotype was observed at least ten times. The V call is TRBV18, the J call TRBJ2-1; 10 bases line up with TRBD1. Germline CDR1 reads KGHSH; CDR2 reads LQKENI. CDR3 length equals 17 residues. The V segment lost 4 bases and the J segment 6 bases; nucleotides outside the gene matches: 12. The CDR3 loop reads CASSLMVSGQGPNEQFF. DNA for the CDR3: TGTGCCAGCTCACTCATGGTTTCGGGACAGGGGCCCAATGAGCAGTTCTTC.

The sample holds many counts of this clonotype. V and J are TRBV7-9 and TRBJ2-1, with D unclear. The CDR3 covers 13 residues. Germline CDR1 is SEHNR and CDR2 is FQNEAQ (reference sequence). The V and J ends lost 5 bases and 3 bases respectively, with 8 bases between them. CDR3 residues: CASSHVSYNEQFF. As DNA, the CDR3 is TGTGCCAGCAGCCACGTAAGCTACAATGAGCAGTTCTTC.

The chain uses TRBV7-9 and TRBJ1-4; no reliable D call. The CDR3 consists of 16 residues. Germline lookup yields CDR1 SEHNR and CDR2 FQNEAQ (reference sequence). V dropped 5 bases and J dropped 8 bases, with 21 bases sitting between them. This CDR3 reads CASSPSTGFYREKLFF. The CDR3 nucleotides read TGTGCCAGCAGCCCCTCGACGGGGTTTTATAGAGAAAAACTGTTTTTT. Drawing the rest from reference TRBV7-9 and TRBJ1-4, the complete variable domain is DTGVSQNPRHKITKRGQNVTFRCDPISEHNRLYWYRQTLGQGPEFLTYFQNEAQLEKSRLLSDRFSAERPKGSFSTLEIQRTEQGDSAMYLCASSPSTGFYREKLFFGSGTQLSVL.

Within the sample, this clonotype is medium-sized. The chain combines TRBV7-6 with TRBJ2-1; 8 nucleotides line up with TRBD1. Germline lookup yields CDR1 SGHVS and CDR2 FNYEAQ. The J segment lost 3 bases and the V segment lost 5 bases, leaving 6 bases of the junction unmatched. The CDR3 runs to 15 residues. The chain's CDR3 is CASSTGTGDYNEQFF. In DNA form, the CDR3 reads TGTGCCAGCAGCACCGGGACAGGAGACTACAATGAGCAGTTCTTC.

Comment on this clonotype: This could be a read error, since a much larger clone is one nucleotide away. The gene calls are TRBV12-5 and TRBJ2-1; 8 bases map to TRBD2. The CDR3 length is 17 residues. Per germline, CDR1 LGHNT and CDR2 FRNRAP. CDR3 loop: CPSGLVLGTRPDNEQFF. The DNA for the CDR3 is TGTCCTAGTGGTTTGGTACTAGGGACTAGACCTGACAATGAGCAGTTCTTC.

The chain couples TRBV6-6 to TRBJ2-3, with TRBD2 matching over 8 bases. The length of the CDR3 is 13 residues. V was pared by 6 bases and J by 2 bases, with 1 base of the junction left unmatched. Per the germline V gene, CDR1 is MNHNY and CDR2 is SVGAGI (reference sequence). The chain's CDR3 is CASSGLATDTQYF. In DNA, the CDR3 is TGTGCCAGCAGCGGACTAGCCACAGATACGCAGTATTTT.

The chain combines TRBV7-2 with TRBJ1-4; tentative D call: TRBD1 (6 bases). The length of the CDR3 is 14 residues. V was trimmed by 5 bases and J by 10 bases, leaving 17 bases between them. CDR1 and CDR2 from the germline V gene are SGHTA and FQGNSA. CDR3 in amino acids: CASSASPEGGKLFF. CDR3 DNA: TGTGCCAGCAGCGCGTCCCCAGAGGGGGGAAAACTGTTTTTT.

This clonotype was counted only a few times. The chain links TRBV20-1 to TRBJ1-5; D perhaps matches TRBD1 (5 bases). Germline CDR1 DFQATT, CDR2 SNEGSKA (reference sequence). Between the trimmed V and J ends, which lost 7 bases and 5 bases, there was a span of 12 bases. This CDR3 comprises 12 residues. CDR3 protein: CSVRGGDQPQHF. The CDR3 DNA reads as TGCAGTGTGAGGGGAGGGGATCAGCCCCAGCATTTT.